The TCR beta chain described here comes from a study of blood T cells in healthy people across ages. A second roughly 6 to 11 cycle PCR used barcoded and J-beta primers. MiXCR was run by TCRdb on the 5' RACE reads, yielding one entry per CDR3 protein. The sample yields a few hundred thousand distinct CDR3 sequences, more than 45% seen once. This CDR3 comprises 15 residues. The germline gives CDR1 SGHTA, CDR2 FQGNSA. With V trimmed by 6 bases and J by 3 bases, 4 bases remained unmatched. The sample taken for sequencing was blood. The sequence was obtained from a man in his 60s in good health. The chain employs TRBV7-2 and TRBJ2-3, with 12 positions matching TRBD2. The CDR3, as DNA: TGTGCCAGCAGAATCGGACTAGCGGGGACAGATACGCAGTATTTT. It codes for CASRIGLAGTDTQYF. The full variable domain, completed using reference TRBV7-2 and TRBJ2-3, is GAGVSQSPSNKVTEKGKDVELRCDPISGHTALYWYRQSLGQGLEFLIYFQGNSAPDKSGLPSDRFSAERTGGSVSTLTIQRTQQEDSAVYLCASRIGLAGTDTQYFGPGTRLTVL.